The 32 T cell receptor beta chains given below trace back to one sample, sequenced in a study of identifying expanded T cells in peripheral blood. TCRdb's copy holds only in-frame clones and misses some; the assay was immunoSEQ multiplex PCR. The table lists fewer than 110,000 clones, around nine tenths of them singletons. What was sequenced was blood. These receptors were taken from a person between 18 and 75 years old in good health.

The V gene is TRBV9, the J gene TRBJ2-7, with TRBD2 as a possible D gene (5 bases). The V end was cut by 3 bases, the J end by 4 bases, with 20 bases between. Germline CDR1 and CDR2: SGDLS and YYNGEE. CDR3 length: 16 amino acids. CDR3 in DNA: TGTGCCAGCAGCGCATCCCCCGGGAAGTTTCGGTACGAGCAGTACTTC. Translation: CASSASPGKFRYEQYF. The full variable domain, completed using reference TRBV9 and TRBJ2-7, is DSGVTQTPKHLITATGQRVTLRCSPRSGDLSVYWYQQSLDQGLQFLIQYYNGEERAKGNILERFSAQQFPDLHSELNLSSLELGDSALYFCASSASPGKFRYEQYFGPGTRLTVT.

The chain uses TRBV29-1 and TRBJ2-2; D is uncertain. The CDR3 spans 13 residues. The germline V and J ends were trimmed by 4 bases and 3 bases, with 9 bases remaining between them. CDR1 SQVTM and CDR2 ANQGSEA come from the germline V gene. This chain's CDR3 is CSVASTDTGELFF. The CDR3, as DNA: TGCAGCGTTGCCAGCACGGACACCGGGGAGCTGTTTTTT.

The rearrangement uses TRBV11-2 and TRBJ2-7; D gene unclear. V was trimmed by 5 bases and J by 5 bases, leaving 7 bases between them. Looked up from germline, CDR1 is SGHAT and CDR2 is FQNNGV. CDR3 size: 11 residues. The CDR3 DNA reads TGTGCCAGCAGCCAAGGCAACGAGCAGTACTTC. Protein product: CASSQGNEQYF. Using reference TRBV11-2 and TRBJ2-7 for the parts outside the CDR3, the full variable domain is EAGVAQSPRYKIIEKRQSVAFWCNPISGHATLYWYQQILGQGPKLLIQFQNNGVVDDSQLPKDRFSAERLKGVDSTLKIQPAKLEDSAVYLCASSQGNEQYFGPGTRLTVT.

For the CDR3, the DNA is TGTGCCTGGAGTGTGGCGGCCCCGGGGGAGCAGTACTTC. It is translated as CAWSVAAPGEQYF. This chain joins TRBV30 and TRBJ2-7; D is possibly TRBD2 (5 bases). Trimming took 0 bases from V and 7 from J, leaving 13 bases between them. Germline V gives CDR1 GTSNPN, CDR2 SVGIG (reference sequence). The CDR3 totals 13 residues.

For the CDR3, the DNA is TGCGCCAGCAGCCAAGATCTAGGACCGACCTATGGCTACACCTTC. Its protein is CASSQDLGPTYGYTF. The chain links TRBV4-3 to TRBJ1-2; D call uncertain. There are 15 residues in the CDR3. Trimming removed 0 bases from V and 4 bases from J, with 12 bases in between. Germline assignment: CDR1 LGHNA and CDR2 YSLEER.

CDR3 amino acids: CASSLDSNSGNTIYF. In DNA, the CDR3 is TGCGCCAGCAGCTTGGACAGCAACTCTGGAAACACCATATATTTT. The rearrangement uses TRBV5-1 and TRBJ1-3; D remains unclear. Germline-derived CDR1 and CDR2 are SGHRS and YFSETQ. CDR3 length: 15 amino acids. Trimming took 0 bases from V and 0 from J, leaving 7 bases between them.

The chain combines TRBV5-6 with TRBJ1-2; D unclear. V lost 3 bases and J lost 4, with 19 bases in between. The CDR3 length is 16 residues. The germline gives CDR1 SGHDT, CDR2 YYEEEE. Here the CDR3 reads CASSWAGRPLFYGYTF. DNA of the CDR3: TGTGCCAGCAGCTGGGCGGGCCGACCACTATTCTATGGCTACACCTTC.

The chain carries TRBV10-3 and TRBJ2-2, with TRBD2 matching over 9 bases. This CDR3 contains 14 residues. Germline CDR1 reads ENHRY; CDR2 reads SYGVKD. With V trimmed by 6 bases and J by 7 bases, 6 bases remained unmatched. The CDR3 is CAIRGSGGLGELFF. The DNA for the CDR3 is TGTGCCATCAGGGGGAGCGGGGGGCTCGGGGAGCTGTTTTTT.

The chain carries TRBV10-1 and TRBJ1-1, with 8 nucleotides matching TRBD1. Trimming at V came to 3 bases and at J to 6 bases, leaving 9 bases not matched to a gene. This CDR3 is 15 amino acids long. The germline CDR1 and CDR2 sequences are WNHNN and SYGVQD (reference sequence). The CDR3 loop is CASSENQGAPSEAFF. The CDR3 DNA is TGCGCCAGCAGTGAAAACCAGGGGGCCCCCTCTGAAGCTTTCTTT.

This sequence joins TRBV6-5 and TRBJ2-1; D might be TRBD2 (5 bases). Trimming removed 4 bases at V and 0 bases at J, with 10 bases between. CDR3 length: 15 amino acids. Germline values: CDR1 MNHEY, CDR2 SVGAGI. This CDR3 reads CASSLWRSSYNEQFF. DNA of the CDR3: TGTGCCAGCAGTTTGTGGAGGAGCTCCTACAATGAGCAGTTCTTC.

This clone has just a few counts. The gene calls are TRBV19 and TRBJ2-1; TRBD2 aligns across 14 bases. The trim removed 5 bases at V and 3 bases at J, leaving 6 bases unmatched. CDR1 is LNHDA and CDR2 is SQIVND in the germline V gene (reference sequence). The CDR3 length is 17 residues. This CDR3 reads CASSGRTSGGFYNEQFF. CDR3 coding DNA: TGTGCCAGTAGTGGCCGGACTAGCGGGGGGTTCTACAATGAGCAGTTCTTC.

The chain has TRBV10-3 and TRBJ1-1, with 8 bases aligning to TRBD1. Germline loops: CDR1 ENHRY, CDR2 SYGVKD. CDR3 length: 16 amino acids. With 3 bases clipped from V and 7 bases from J, the junction kept 13 bases outside the gene matches. The CDR3 is CAISDQGAGAGSEAFF. The CDR3 DNA sequence: TGTGCCATCAGTGATCAGGGGGCGGGAGCGGGTAGTGAAGCTTTCTTT.

The rearrangement joins TRBV9 to TRBJ2-1, with 7 bases that match TRBD2. Trimming took 4 bases from V and 0 from J; bases not matched to a gene: 4. This CDR3 contains 15 residues. The germline V gene encodes CDR1 SGDLS and CDR2 YYNGEE. CDR3 DNA: TGTGCCAGCAGCTTTGGGGGGGACTCCTACAATGAGCAGTTCTTC. It encodes CASSFGGDSYNEQFF.

J is TRBJ2-6 and V is TRBV28; a weak D match, TRBD2 (6 bases). Germline V gene lookup returns CDR1 MDHEN and CDR2 SYDVKM. CDR3 size: 16 residues. V lost 7 bases and J 1 base, leaving 14 bases between the germline ends. CDR3 residues: CASNRGSGSGANVLTF. The DNA for the CDR3 is TGTGCCAGCAACCGGGGGTCGGGATCTGGGGCCAACGTCCTGACTTTC.

V gene TRBV4-3 combines with J gene TRBJ1-4; D not certain. The CDR3 covers 16 residues. Trimming removed 5 bases from V and 3 bases from J, with 16 bases in between. Germline V gene sequence: CDR1 LGHNA, CDR2 YSLEER. The CDR3 sequence: CASSKAREGPNEKLFF. The CDR3 DNA follows: TGCGCCAGCAGCAAGGCCCGGGAAGGCCCTAATGAAAAACTGTTTTTT.

This clone has only one observation. V is TRBV19 and J is TRBJ2-3, with D possibly being TRBD1 (7 bases). V was pared by 6 bases and J by 2 bases, with 21 bases between. The CDR3 extends over 17 amino acids. Germline V gene sequence: CDR1 LNHDA, CDR2 SQIVND (reference sequence). The CDR3: CASSLPRRGPATDTQYF. The CDR3 nucleotides are TGTGCCAGTAGCCTCCCTCGGAGGGGGCCTGCCACAGATACGCAGTATTTT.

This chain uses TRBV21-1 with TRBJ2-7; the table gives TRBD1 as D, unverified against the DNA. TRBV21-1 has pseudogene status. This CDR3 has 14 amino acids. The CDR3 protein is CASGAGQGSYEQYF. CDR3 coding DNA: TGTGCCAGCGGGGCGGGACAGGGGTCCTACGAGCAGTACTTC.

The chain combines TRBV6-5 with TRBJ1-5; TRBD1 aligns across 8 bases. Trimming took 6 bases from V and 4 from J; bases not matched to a gene: 5. Per germline, CDR1 MNHEY and CDR2 SVGAGI. The CDR3 has 14 amino acids. The CDR3 protein is CASSHGQGNQPQHF. CDR3 nucleotides: TGTGCCAGCAGCCACGGACAGGGAAATCAGCCCCAGCATTTT.

This clone has only a few counts. Different DNA sequences within this sample yield the same CDR3. The gene calls are TRBV5-4 and TRBJ1-4; 7 bases fit TRBD1. V lost 4 bases and J lost 7; bases outside the gene matches: 7. Germline CDR1 SGHNT, CDR2 YYREEE (reference sequence). The CDR3 extends over 14 amino acids. The chain's CDR3 is CASSRQGAVEKLFF. CDR3 in DNA: TGTGCCAGCAGCCGACAGGGAGCGGTTGAAAAACTGTTTTTT.

J is TRBJ1-1 and V is TRBV21-1; TRBD1 is the table's D call, not checked against the DNA. TRBV21-1 is flagged as a pseudogene. The CDR3 runs 13 residues. The CDR3 reads CASTGQNYTEAFF. Here the CDR3 DNA reads TGTGCCAGCACCGGACAGAACTACACTGAAGCTTTCTTT.

The CDR3 bases are TGTGCCAGCAGCTCCCGACCGGGACAGGGAATAACCGGGGAGCTGTTTTTT. Amino acids: CASSSRPGQGITGELFF. The chain couples TRBV9 to TRBJ2-2; 9 bases are shared with TRBD1. This CDR3 is built from 17 residues. The J segment lost 5 bases and the V segment lost 4 bases, leaving 12 bases of the junction unmatched. CDR1 is SGDLS, CDR2 YYNGEE, per germline.

The chain couples TRBV7-2 to TRBJ1-5; D remains unclear. Trimming removed 0 bases at V and 2 bases at J, with 14 bases between. Germline CDR1 and CDR2: SGHTA and FQGNSA. The CDR3 spans 17 residues. The CDR3 DNA follows: TGTGCCAGCAGCTTAGCGCAGAGGGATAAGGGCAATCAGCCCCAGCATTTT. Its translation: CASSLAQRDKGNQPQHF.

This clone was seen at least ten times. The V call is TRBV4-2, the J call TRBJ2-3, with 7 nucleotides matching TRBD2. Per the germline V gene, CDR1 is LGHNA and CDR2 is YNFKEQ. CDR3 length: 15 residues. V dropped 3 bases and J dropped 3; count of bases not matched to a gene: 6. The DNA of the CDR3 is TGTGCCAGCAGCCATACTAGCGAGAGGACAGATACGCAGTATTTT. It encodes CASSHTSERTDTQYF.

The chain combines TRBV11-3 with TRBJ2-1; D is uncertain. The CDR3 sequence is 13 residues long. CDR1 is SGHNT, CDR2 YENEEA, per germline. V was clipped by 5 bases and J by 9 bases, with 14 bases between them. The CDR3 bases are TGTGCCAGCAGCCCAAGGGCCAAAGGTGAGCAGTTCTTC. Protein product: CASSPRAKGEQFF.

V usage is TRBV10-3 and J usage is TRBJ2-1; TRBD2 agrees at 14 bases. The J segment lost 10 bases and the V segment lost 0 bases, leaving 2 bases of the junction unmatched. The germline CDR1 and CDR2 sequences are ENHRY and SYGVKD. The CDR3 spans 15 residues. The CDR3 here is CAISESGLAGGEQFF. CDR3 DNA sequence: TGTGCCATCAGTGAGTCCGGACTAGCGGGGGGCGAGCAGTTCTTC.

This rearrangement joins TRBV19 to TRBJ1-3; no clear D gene. This CDR3 is built from 14 residues. Germline loops: CDR1 LNHDA, CDR2 SQIVND (reference sequence). Trimming stripped 7 bases from V and 1 base from J, with 11 bases between. The chain's CDR3 is CASNNGRSGNTIYF. CDR3 coding DNA: TGTGCCAGTAATAACGGACGGTCTGGAAACACCATATATTTT.

This clone has a single count. The rearrangement links TRBV11-2 to TRBJ1-2, with D possibly matching TRBD1 (5 bases). The germline V and J ends were trimmed by 1 base and 6 bases, with 9 bases remaining between them. Per the germline V gene, CDR1 is SGHAT and CDR2 is FQNNGV. There are 13 residues in the CDR3. CDR3 in amino acids: CASSLGGANGYTF. CDR3 DNA: TGTGCCAGCAGCTTAGGAGGGGCGAATGGCTACACCTTC.

The chain recombines TRBV6-5 with TRBJ1-5; TRBD1 aligns across 7 bases. V trimming: 0 bases; J trimming: 6 bases; junction bases outside the gene matches: 2. CDR1 is MNHEY and CDR2 is SVGAGI in the germline V gene. The CDR3 covers 14 residues. CDR3 coding DNA: TGTGCCAGCAGTTACTCGACAGGGAGTCAGCCCCAGCATTTT. Its protein is CASSYSTGSQPQHF.

The V gene is TRBV27, the J gene TRBJ1-6; D possibly corresponds to TRBD1 (5 bases). The ends were cut back, 6 bases at V and 9 bases at J, with 15 bases in the middle. The CDR3 length is 14 residues. The germline CDR1 and CDR2 sequences are MNHEY and SMNVEV (reference sequence). The CDR3, as DNA: TGTGCCAGCAGACCAGGGACTCGGTTTTCACCCCTCCACTTT. Translation: CASRPGTRFSPLHF.

V and J are TRBV6-5 and TRBJ2-7; D perhaps matches TRBD1 (7 bases). Trimming pared 6 bases from V and 6 bases from J, leaving 9 bases between. This CDR3 contains 11 residues. From germline, CDR1 is MNHEY and CDR2 SVGAGI. The CDR3 protein is CASSQGGEQYF. For the CDR3, the DNA is TGTGCCAGCAGCCAGGGGGGCGAGCAGTACTTC.

This chain uses TRBV30 with TRBJ1-4, with D possibly TRBD1 on 5 matching bases. V gave up 3 bases and J gave up 10 bases, with 12 bases separating them. The V gene's germline CDR1 is GTSNPN and CDR2 SVGIG (reference sequence). The CDR3 sequence is 12 residues long. CDR3 region: CAWSFFGGKLFF. CDR3 in DNA: TGTGCCTGGAGCTTTTTTGGGGGAAAACTGTTTTTT.

This clone came up a few times. The rearrangement joins TRBV7-8 to TRBJ1-5; 9 bases align to TRBD1. Trimming removed 5 bases from V and 4 bases from J; junction bases left unmatched: 3. This CDR3 has 14 residues. Germline values: CDR1 SGHVS, CDR2 FQNEAQ. This CDR3 reads CASSVQGANQPQHF. DNA for the CDR3: TGTGCCAGCAGCGTACAGGGGGCAAATCAGCCCCAGCATTTT.